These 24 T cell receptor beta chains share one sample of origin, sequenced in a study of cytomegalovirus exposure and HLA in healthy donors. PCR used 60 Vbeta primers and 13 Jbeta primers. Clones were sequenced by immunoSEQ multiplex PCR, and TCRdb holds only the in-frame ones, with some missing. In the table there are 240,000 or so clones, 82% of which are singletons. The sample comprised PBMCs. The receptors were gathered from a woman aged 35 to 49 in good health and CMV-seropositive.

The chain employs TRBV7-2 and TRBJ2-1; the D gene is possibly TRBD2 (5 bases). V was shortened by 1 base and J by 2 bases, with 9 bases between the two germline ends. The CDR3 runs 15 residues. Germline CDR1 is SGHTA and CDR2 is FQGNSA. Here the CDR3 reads CASSLELRAYNEQFF. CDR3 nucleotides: TGTGCCAGCAGCTTAGAGCTGAGGGCCTACAATGAGCAGTTCTTC.

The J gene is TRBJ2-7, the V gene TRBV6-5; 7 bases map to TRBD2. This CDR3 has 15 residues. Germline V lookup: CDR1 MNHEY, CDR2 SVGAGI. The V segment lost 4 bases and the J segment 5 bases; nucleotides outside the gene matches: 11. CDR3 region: CASSSPSGEGNEQYF. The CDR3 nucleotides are TGTGCCAGCAGTTCCCCCTCGGGGGAGGGTAACGAGCAGTACTTC.

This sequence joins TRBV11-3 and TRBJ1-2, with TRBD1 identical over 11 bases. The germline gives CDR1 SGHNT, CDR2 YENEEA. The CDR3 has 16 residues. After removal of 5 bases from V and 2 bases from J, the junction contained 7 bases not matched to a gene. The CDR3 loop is CASSTPRDRGNYGYTF. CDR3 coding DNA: TGTGCCAGCAGCACACCAAGGGACAGGGGGAACTATGGCTACACCTTC.

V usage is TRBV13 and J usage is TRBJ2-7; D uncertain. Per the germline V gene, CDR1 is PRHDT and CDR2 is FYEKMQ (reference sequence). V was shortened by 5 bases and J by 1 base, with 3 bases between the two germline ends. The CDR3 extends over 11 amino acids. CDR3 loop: CASSHSYEQYF. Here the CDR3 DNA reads TGTGCCAGCAGCCATTCCTACGAGCAGTACTTC. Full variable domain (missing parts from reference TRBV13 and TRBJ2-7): AAGVIQSPRHLIKEKRETATLKCYPIPRHDTVYWYQQGPGQDPQFLISFYEKMQSDKGSIPDRFSAQQFSDYHSELNMSSLELGDSALYFCASSHSYEQYFGPGTRLTVT.

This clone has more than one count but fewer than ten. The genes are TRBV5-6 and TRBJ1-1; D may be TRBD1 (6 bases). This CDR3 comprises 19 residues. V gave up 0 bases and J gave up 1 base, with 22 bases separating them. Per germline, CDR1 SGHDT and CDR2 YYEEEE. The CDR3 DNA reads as TGTGCCAGCAGCTTGGTCGGGTGGGACAATCAAAAGGGGAACACTGAAGCTTTCTTT. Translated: CASSLVGWDNQKGNTEAFF.

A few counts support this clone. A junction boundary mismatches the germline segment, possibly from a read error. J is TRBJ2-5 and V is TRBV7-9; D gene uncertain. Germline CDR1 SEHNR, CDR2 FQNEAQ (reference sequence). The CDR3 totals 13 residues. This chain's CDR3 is CSSSPKWAETQYF. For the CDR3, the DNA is TGTTCCAGCAGCCCTAAGTGGGCAGAGACCCAGTACTTC. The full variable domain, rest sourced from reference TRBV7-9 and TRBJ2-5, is DTGVSQNPRHKITKRGQNVTFRCDPISEHNRLYWYRQTLGQGPEFLTYFQNEAQLEKSRLLSDRFSAERPKGSFSTLEIQRTEQGDSAMYLCSSSPKWAETQYFGPGTRLLVL.

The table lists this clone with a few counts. The CDR3 coding sequence is TGTGCCAGTAAGGAGGGAGGCGGGAGGCCCTACAATGAGCAGTTCTTC. Protein: CASKEGGGRPYNEQFF. The chain uses TRBV19 and TRBJ2-1, with 8 bases aligning to TRBD2. The CDR3 is 16 residues long. Germline-derived CDR1 and CDR2 are LNHDA and SQIVND (reference sequence). The V and J ends lost 7 bases and 2 bases, in that order; junction bases with no gene match: 10.

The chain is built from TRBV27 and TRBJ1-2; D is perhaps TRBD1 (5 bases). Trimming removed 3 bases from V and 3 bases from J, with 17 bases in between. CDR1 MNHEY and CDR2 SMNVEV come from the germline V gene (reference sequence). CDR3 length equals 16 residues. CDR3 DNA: TGTGCCAGCAGTTTGCGGTCGGGGGGTTTTGACTATGGCTACACCTTC. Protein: CASSLRSGGFDYGYTF.

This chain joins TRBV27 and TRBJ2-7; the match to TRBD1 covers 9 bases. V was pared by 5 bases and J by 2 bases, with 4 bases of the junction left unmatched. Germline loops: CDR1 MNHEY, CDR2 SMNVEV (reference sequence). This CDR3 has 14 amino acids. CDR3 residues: CASSPDRGTYEQYF. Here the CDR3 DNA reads TGTGCCAGCAGTCCCGACAGGGGGACCTACGAGCAGTACTTC.

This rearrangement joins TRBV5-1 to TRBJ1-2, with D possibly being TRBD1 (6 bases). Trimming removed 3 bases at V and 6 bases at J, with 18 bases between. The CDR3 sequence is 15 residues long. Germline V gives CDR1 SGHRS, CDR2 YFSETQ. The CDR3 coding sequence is TGCGCCAGCAGCTCCAGTCCCGGGACAAGGAATGGCTACACCTTC. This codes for CASSSSPGTRNGYTF.

DNA of the CDR3: TGTGCCAGCAGCGTAACTAGCGGGAGGGATGAGCAGTTCTTC. Encoded protein: CASSVTSGRDEQFF. The V and J genes are TRBV9 and TRBJ2-1; 13 nucleotides match TRBD2. V was pared by 1 base and J by 8 bases, with 0 bases of the junction left unmatched. CDR3 length equals 14 residues. The germline CDR1 and CDR2 sequences are SGDLS and YYNGEE.

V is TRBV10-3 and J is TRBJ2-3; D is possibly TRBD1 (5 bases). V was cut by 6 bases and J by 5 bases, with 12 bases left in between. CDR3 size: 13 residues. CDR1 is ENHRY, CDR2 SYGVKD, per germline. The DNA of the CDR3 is TGTGCCATCAGCCCTACCCAGGGAGATACGCAGTATTTT. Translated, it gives CAISPTQGDTQYF.

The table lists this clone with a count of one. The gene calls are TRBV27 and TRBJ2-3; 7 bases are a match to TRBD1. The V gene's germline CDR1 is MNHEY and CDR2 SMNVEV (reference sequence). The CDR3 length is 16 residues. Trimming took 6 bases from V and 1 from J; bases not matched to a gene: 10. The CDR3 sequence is CASSTYRGPRTDTQYF. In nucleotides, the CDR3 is TGTGCCAGCAGCACCTACAGGGGCCCCCGCACAGATACGCAGTATTTT.

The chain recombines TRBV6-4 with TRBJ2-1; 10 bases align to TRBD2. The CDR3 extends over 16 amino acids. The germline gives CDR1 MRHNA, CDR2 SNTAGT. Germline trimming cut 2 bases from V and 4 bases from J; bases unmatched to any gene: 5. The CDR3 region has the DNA TGTGCCAGCAGTGACGCTAGCGGGGGACCTTACAATGAGCAGTTCTTC. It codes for CASSDASGGPYNEQFF.

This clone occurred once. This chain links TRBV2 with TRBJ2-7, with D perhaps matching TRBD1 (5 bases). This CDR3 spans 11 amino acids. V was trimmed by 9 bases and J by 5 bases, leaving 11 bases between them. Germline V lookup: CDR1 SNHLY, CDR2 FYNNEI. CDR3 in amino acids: CASQGFHEQYF. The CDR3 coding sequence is TGTGCCAGTCAGGGTTTCCACGAGCAGTACTTC.

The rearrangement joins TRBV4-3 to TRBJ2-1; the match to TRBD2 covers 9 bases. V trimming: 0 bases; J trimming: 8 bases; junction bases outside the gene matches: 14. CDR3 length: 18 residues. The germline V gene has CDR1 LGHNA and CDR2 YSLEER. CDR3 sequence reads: CASSQDSERGVVFDEQFF. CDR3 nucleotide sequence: TGCGCCAGCAGCCAAGATTCCGAGCGGGGGGTTGTCTTTGATGAGCAGTTCTTC.

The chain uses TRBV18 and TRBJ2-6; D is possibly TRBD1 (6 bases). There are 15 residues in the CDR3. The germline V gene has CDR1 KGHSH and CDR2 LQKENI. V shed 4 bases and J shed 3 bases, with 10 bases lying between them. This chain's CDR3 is CASSLDRLGANVLTF. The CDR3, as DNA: TGTGCCAGCTCACTTGACAGGCTTGGGGCCAACGTCCTGACTTTC.

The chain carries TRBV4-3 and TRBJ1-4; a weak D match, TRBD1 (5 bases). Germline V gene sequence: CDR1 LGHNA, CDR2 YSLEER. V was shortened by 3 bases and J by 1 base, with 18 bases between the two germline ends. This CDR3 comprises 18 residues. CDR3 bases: TGCGCCAGCAGCCAGGGAGGGGACTCACTAAGAACTAATGAAAAACTGTTTTTT. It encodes CASSQGGDSLRTNEKLFF.

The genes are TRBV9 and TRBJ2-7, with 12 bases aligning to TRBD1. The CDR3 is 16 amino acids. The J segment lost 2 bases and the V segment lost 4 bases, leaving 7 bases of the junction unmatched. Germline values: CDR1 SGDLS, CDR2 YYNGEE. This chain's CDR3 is CASSPTGQGATYEQYF. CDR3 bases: TGTGCCAGCAGCCCCACGGGACAGGGGGCCACCTACGAGCAGTACTTC.

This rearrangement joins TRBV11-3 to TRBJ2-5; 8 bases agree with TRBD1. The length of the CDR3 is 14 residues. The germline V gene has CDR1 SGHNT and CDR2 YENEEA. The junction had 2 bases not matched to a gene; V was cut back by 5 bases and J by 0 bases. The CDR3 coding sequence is TGTGCCAGCAGCACGGACAGGGACCAAGAGACCCAGTACTTC. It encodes CASSTDRDQETQYF. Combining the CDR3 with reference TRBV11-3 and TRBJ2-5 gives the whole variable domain EAGVVQSPRYKIIEKKQPVAFWCNPISGHNTLYWYLQNLGQGPELLIRYENEEAVDDSQLPKDRFSAERLKGVDSTLKIQPAELGDSAVYLCASSTDRDQETQYFGPGTRLLVL.

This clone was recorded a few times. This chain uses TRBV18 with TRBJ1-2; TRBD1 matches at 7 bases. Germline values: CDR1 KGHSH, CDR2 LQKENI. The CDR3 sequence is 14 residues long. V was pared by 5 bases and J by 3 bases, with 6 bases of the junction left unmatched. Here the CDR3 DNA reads TGTGCCAGCTCAGAGGGGGCGTCAGACTATGGCTACACCTTC. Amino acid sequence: CASSEGASDYGYTF.

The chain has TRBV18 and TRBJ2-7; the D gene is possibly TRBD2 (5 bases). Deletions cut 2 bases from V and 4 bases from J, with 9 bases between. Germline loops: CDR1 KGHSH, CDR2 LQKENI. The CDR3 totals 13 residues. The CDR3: CASSPARGYEQYF. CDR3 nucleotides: TGTGCCAGCTCACCAGCCCGGGGTTACGAGCAGTACTTC. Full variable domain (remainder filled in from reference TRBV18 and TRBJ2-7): NAGVMQNPRHLVRRRGQEARLRCSPMKGHSHVYWYRQLPEEGLKFMVYLQKENIIDESGMPKERFSAEFPKEGPSILRIQQVVRGDSAAYFCASSPARGYEQYFGPGTRLTVT.

CDR3 in amino acids: CASSKGQGAPLGQETQYF. CDR3 DNA sequence: TGTGCCAGCAGCAAAGGACAGGGGGCCCCATTGGGCCAAGAGACCCAGTACTTC. This chain links TRBV21-1 with TRBJ2-5; TRBD1 is taken as the D call from the table, unchecked against the DNA. TRBV21-1 is tagged as a pseudogene. This CDR3 is 18 amino acids long.

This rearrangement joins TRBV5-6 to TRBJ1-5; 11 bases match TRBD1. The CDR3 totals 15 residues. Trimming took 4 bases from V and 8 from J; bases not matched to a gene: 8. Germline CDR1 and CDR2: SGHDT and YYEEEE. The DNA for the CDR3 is TGTGCCAGCAGCGACGGACAGGGGGCTGTGGAGCCCCAGCATTTT. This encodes CASSDGQGAVEPQHF.